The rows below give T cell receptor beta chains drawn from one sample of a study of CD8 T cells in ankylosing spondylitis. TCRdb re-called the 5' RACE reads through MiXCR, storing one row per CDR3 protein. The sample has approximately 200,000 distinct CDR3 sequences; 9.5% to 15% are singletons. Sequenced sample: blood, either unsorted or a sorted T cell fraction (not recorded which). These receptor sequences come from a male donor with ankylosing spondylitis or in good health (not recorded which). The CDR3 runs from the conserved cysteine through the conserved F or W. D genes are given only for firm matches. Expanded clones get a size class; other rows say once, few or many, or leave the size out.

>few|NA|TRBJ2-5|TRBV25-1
CASSDYGTPMGTQYF
TGTGCCAGCAGTGACTACGGGACCCCCATGGGGACCCAGTACTTC
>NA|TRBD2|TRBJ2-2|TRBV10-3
CAISEGLAGGLNTGELFF
TGTGCCATCAGTGAGGGCCTAGCGGGAGGCCTAAACACCGGGGAGCTGTTTTTT
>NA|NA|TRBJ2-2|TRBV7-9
CASSPAGTSKLLVIDTGELFF
TGTGCCAGCAGCCCAGCTGGGACAAGCAAGCTTTTGGTAATTGACACCGGGGAGCTGTTTTTT
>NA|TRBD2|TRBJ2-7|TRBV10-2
CASSGLAGDRVYF
TGCGCCAGCAGTGGACTAGCGGGGGACAGGGTGTACTTC
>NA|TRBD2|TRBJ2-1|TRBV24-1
CATSGPSHAGDLFF
TGTGCCACCAGTGGCCCTAGCCACGCGGGGGATCTGTTCTTC
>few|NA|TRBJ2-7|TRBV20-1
CSARVVGSGEQYF
TGCAGTGCTAGAGTTGTAGGGTCGGGCGAGCAGTACTTC
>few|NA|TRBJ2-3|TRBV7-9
CASSLPPPQYF
TGTGCCAGCAGCTTACCCCCACCCCAGTATTTT
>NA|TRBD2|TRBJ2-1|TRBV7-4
CASSSSTSGKYNEQFF
TGTGCCAGCAGTTCCTCGACTAGCGGAAAGTACAATGAGCAGTTCTTC
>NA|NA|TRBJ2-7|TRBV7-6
CAVTGTDYEQYF
TGTGCCGTCACCGGGACGGACTACGAGCAGTACTTC
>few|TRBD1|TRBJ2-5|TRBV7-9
CASSPPDRGWETQYF
TGTGCCAGCAGCCCCCCAGACAGGGGTTGGGAGACCCAGTACTTC
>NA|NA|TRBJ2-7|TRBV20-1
CSATQSGGSEQYF
TGCAGTGCCACCCAAAGTGGGGGCTCGGAGCAGTACTTC